The rows below give T cell receptor beta chains drawn from one sample of a study of T cell therapy after organ transplantation. Their target antigens are unknown. Sequencing used immunoSEQ multiplex PCR; TCRdb keeps in-frame clones, though not all of them. Of about 48,000 clones detected, about 95% appear once; the ten largest clones hold 2.5% to 4%. Sequencing was performed on CD8+ T cells from blood, taken before autologous CMV-specific T cell therapy. The receptors were sampled from a human patient who had received a solid organ transplant and had CMV disease. Both conserved end residues are part of each CDR3. A D gene is named only where the DNA matches it firmly. The size entry is marked missing in some rows and otherwise reads once, few, many or a size class.

v_call	d_call	j_call	clone_size	cdr3_aa	cdr3_nt
TRBV29-1	NA	TRBJ2-7	NA	CSVGGTVSYEQYF	TGCAGCGTTGGCGGGACAGTCTCCTACGAGCAGTACTTC
TRBV13	NA	TRBJ2-7	once	CASSSSGSGVYEQYF	TGTGCCAGCAGCTCTTCGGGGTCCGGGGTCTACGAGCAGTACTTC
TRBV30	NA	TRBJ1-4	NA	CACRVSTNEKLFF	TGTGCCTGCCGGGTCTCAACTAATGAAAAACTGTTTTTT
TRBV27	NA	TRBJ2-5	NA	CASSPPGVANPQETQYF	TGTGCCAGCAGTCCCCCGGGGGTAGCGAACCCTCAAGAGACCCAGTACTTC
TRBV6-5	NA	TRBJ2-5	NA	CASSYYRGGETQYF	TGTGCCAGCAGTTATTACAGGGGAGGGGAGACCCAGTACTTC
TRBV19	NA	TRBJ1-5	NA	CATKGWDRGAQHF	TGTGCCACCAAAGGCTGGGATCGGGGGGCCCAGCATTTT
TRBV7-2	NA	TRBJ1-3	NA	CASSLGAGLISGNTIYF	TGTGCCAGCAGCTTAGGGGCAGGACTGATCTCTGGAAACACCATATATTTT
TRBV6-5	TRBD1	TRBJ2-7	NA	CASSSTGGTSYEQYF	TGTGCCAGCAGCTCGACAGGGGGCACTTCCTACGAGCAGTACTTC
TRBV15	NA	TRBJ1-1	NA	CATSIGSAGYAEAFF	TGTGCCACCAGCATTGGATCAGCAGGGTACGCTGAAGCTTTCTTT
TRBV7-9	NA	TRBJ2-1	NA	CASRLGRPDEQFF	TGTGCCAGCAGATTGGGACGTCCCGATGAGCAGTTCTTC
TRBV7-3	NA	TRBJ2-7	NA	CASSLTGDEQYF	TGTGCCAGCAGCTTAACAGGTGACGAGCAGTACTTC
TRBV6-1	NA	TRBJ2-2	NA	CASSEESYYGELFF	TGTGCCAGCAGTGAAGAGAGTTATTACGGGGAGCTGTTTTTT